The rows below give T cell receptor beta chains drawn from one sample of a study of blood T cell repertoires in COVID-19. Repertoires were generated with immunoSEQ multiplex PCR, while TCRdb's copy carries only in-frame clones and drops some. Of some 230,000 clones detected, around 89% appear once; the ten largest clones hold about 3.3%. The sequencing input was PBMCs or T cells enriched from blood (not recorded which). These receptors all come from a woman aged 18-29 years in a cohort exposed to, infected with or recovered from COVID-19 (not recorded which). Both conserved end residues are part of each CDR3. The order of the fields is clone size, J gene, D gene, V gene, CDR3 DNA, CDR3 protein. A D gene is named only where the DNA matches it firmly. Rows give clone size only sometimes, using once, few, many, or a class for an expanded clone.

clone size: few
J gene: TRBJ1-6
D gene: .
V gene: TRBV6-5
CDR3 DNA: TGTGCCAGCAGTCCGTCCGGACAGTCCCATTCACCCCTCCACTTT
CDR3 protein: CASSPSGQSHSPLHF

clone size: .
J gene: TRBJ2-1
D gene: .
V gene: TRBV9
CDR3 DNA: TGTGCCAGCAGCGCCAAAGCGACCGTGACTGAGCAGTTCTTC
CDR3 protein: CASSAKATVTEQFF